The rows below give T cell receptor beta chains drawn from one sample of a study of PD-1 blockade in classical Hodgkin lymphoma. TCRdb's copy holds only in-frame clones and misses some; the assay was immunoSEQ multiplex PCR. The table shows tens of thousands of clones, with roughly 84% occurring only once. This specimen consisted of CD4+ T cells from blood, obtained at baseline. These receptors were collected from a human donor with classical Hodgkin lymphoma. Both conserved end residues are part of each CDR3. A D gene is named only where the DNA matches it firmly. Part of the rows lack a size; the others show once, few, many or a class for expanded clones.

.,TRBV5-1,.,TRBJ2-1,TGCGCCAGCAGCTTGATCCCAGGGCCCAATGAGCAGTTCTTC,CASSLIPGPNEQFF
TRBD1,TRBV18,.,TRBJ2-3,TGTGCCAGCTCACCGACAGGGGGCACAGATACGCAGTATTTT,CASSPTGGTDTQYF
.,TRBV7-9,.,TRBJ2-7,TGTGTAACGAGAGGGCAGGGCTACGAGCAGTACTTC,CVTRGQGYEQYF
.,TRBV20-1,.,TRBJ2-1,TGCAGTGCTAGGGGGGGCAGTGAGCAGTTCTTC,CSARGGSEQFF
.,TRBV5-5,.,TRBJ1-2,TGTGCCAGCAGCTTTCAACCGGAGGCGGGAGGCTACACCTTC,CASSFQPEAGGYTF
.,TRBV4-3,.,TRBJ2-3,TGCGCCAGCAGCCAGAAATTCCTCCACCCGCAGTATTTT,CASSQKFLHPQYF
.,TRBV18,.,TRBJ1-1,TGTGCCAGCTCCCCCCCCCACAGGGCGGTAGACACTGAAGCTTTCTTT,CASSPPHRAVDTEAFF
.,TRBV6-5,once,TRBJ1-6,TGTGCCAGCAGTTACGGACGGACCCCGGAGTCACCCCTCCACTTT,CASSYGRTPESPLHF
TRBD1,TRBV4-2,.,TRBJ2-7,TGTGCCAGCAGCCCCTCGACAGGGGAGAGGTGGAAGCAGTACTTC,CASSPSTGERWKQYF
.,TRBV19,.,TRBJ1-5,TGTGCCAGTAGTGCAGGGATCAATCAGCCCCAGCATTTT,CASSAGINQPQHF
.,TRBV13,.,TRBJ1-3,TGTGCCAGCAGCTTGGGGGGGGCACCAGGAAACACCATATATTTT,CASSLGGAPGNTIYF
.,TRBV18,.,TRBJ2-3,TGTGCCAGCTCACTAAGCTACACAGATACGCAGTATTTT,CASSLSYTDTQYF